The T cell receptor (beta chain) described here comes from a study of cytomegalovirus exposure and HLA in healthy donors. Study-level background: The 95 million to 120 million unique TCR beta sequences, from 150 million to 200 million T cells, were found by an earlier analysis.

Regarding the study as a whole: Later on, a genetic analysis was performed. It linked a missense variant in DCLRE1C with V- and J-gene trimming of TCR beta. The authors reported that TCR beta sequences could predict HLA-A and HLA-B alleles. These predictions were accurate for most subjects in the first cohort. For cytomegalovirus status, the classifier reportedly gave diagnoses with high specificity and sensitivity.

Use of 60 Vbeta and 13 Jbeta primers characterized the PCR. Produced via immunoSEQ multiplex PCR; TCRdb's table is partial and in-frame only. The sample yields 200,000 to 250,000 clones, around 85% seen once. J was trimmed by 6 bases and V by 3 bases; bases with no gene match: 8. Germline V gene sequence: CDR1 KGHSH, CDR2 LQKENI. This CDR3 region has 15 residues. To note about this clone: Its antigen is still unknown.

Sequenced material: PBMCs. The TCR was taken from a girl aged 2-9 years in good health and CMV-seronegative. The genes are TRBV18 and TRBJ1-2; 9 nucleotides agree with TRBD1. The CDR3 DNA follows: TGTGCCAGCTCACCGGACAGGGGAAAGGAGGATGGCTACACCTTC. It encodes CASSPDRGKEDGYTF.